This record covers a single T cell receptor (beta chain). The data derive from a study of control samples from healthy donors and cancer patients. Profiled with immunoSEQ multiplex PCR; TCRdb holds only in-frame clones, not every one. The sample includes 85,000 to 95,000 clones, 88% of them seen just once. Sequenced: blood. The TCR sequence derives from a woman between 65 and 79 years old in good health.

The CDR3 sequence is CAWRPAGSQETQYF. The CDR3 DNA is TGTGCCTGGAGGCCCGCGGGCTCCCAAGAGACCCAGTACTTC. This chain uses TRBV30 with TRBJ2-5, with a possible D match to TRBD2 (5 bases). The CDR3 has 14 amino acids. The V gene lost 3 bases and the J gene lost 1 base, with 12 bases spanning the gap. From germline, CDR1 is GTSNPN and CDR2 SVGIG (reference sequence).